This TCR beta chain was sequenced during a study of neoadjuvant anti-PD-1 for oral cavity cancer. Whole-study context: Patients without progression got a fourth dose around day 43.

Some clones are missing from TCRdb's copy, which holds only in-frame ones; the method was immunoSEQ multiplex PCR. The table includes about 32,000 clones, around four fifths detected once. The V gene's germline CDR1 is LNHDA and CDR2 SQIVND (reference sequence). CDR3 size: 12 residues. With 11 bases removed from V and 0 bases from J, the gap between germline ends came to 8 bases. The sample's time point: after neoadjuvant nivolumab, at surgical resection. The origin of this receptor is a person between 35 and 79 years old with oral cavity squamous cell carcinoma. The chain links TRBV19 to TRBJ1-3, with D hard to call. Sequences were derived from PBMCs, sampled after nivolumab (anti-PD-1) treatment. The CDR3 DNA is TGTGCCGCTAAAAGCTCTGGAAACACCATATATTTT. Its protein is CAAKSSGNTIYF.